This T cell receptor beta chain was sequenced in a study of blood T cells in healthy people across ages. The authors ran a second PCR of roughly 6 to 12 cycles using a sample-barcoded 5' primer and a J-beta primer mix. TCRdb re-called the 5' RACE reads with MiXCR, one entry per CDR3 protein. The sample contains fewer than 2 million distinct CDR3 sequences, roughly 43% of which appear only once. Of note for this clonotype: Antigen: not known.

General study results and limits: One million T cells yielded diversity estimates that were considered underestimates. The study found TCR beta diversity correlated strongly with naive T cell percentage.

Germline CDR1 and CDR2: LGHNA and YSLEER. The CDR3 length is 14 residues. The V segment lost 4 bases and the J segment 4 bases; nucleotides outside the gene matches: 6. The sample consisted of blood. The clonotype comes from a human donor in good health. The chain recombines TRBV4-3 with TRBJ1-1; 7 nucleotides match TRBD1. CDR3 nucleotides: TGCGCCAGCAGCCGCTTGACAGGGTTCACTGAAGCTTTCTTT. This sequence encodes CASSRLTGFTEAFF.